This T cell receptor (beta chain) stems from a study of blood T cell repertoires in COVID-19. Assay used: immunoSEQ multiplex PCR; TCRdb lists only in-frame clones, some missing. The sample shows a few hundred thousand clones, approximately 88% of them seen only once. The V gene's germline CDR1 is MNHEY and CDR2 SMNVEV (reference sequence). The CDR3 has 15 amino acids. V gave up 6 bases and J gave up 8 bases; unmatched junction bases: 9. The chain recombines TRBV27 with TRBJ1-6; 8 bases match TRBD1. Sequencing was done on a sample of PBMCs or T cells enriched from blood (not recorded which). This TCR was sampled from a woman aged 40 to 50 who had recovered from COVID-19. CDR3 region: CASSLTGGNYSPLHF. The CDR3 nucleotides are TGTGCCAGCAGCCTAACAGGGGGTAATTATTCACCCCTCCACTTT.